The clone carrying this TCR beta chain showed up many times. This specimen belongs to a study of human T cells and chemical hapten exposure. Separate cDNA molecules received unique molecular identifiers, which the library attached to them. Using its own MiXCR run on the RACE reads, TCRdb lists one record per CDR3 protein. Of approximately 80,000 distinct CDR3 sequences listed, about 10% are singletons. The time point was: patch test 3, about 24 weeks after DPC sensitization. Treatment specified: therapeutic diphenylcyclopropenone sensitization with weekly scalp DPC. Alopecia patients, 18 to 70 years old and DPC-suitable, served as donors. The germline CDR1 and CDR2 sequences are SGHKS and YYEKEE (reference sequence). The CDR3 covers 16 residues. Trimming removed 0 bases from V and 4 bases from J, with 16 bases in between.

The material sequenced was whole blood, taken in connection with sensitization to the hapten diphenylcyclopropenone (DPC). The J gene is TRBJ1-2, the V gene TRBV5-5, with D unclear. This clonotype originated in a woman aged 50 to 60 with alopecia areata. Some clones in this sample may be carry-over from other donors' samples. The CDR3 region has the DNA TGTGCCAGCAGCTTGGTCCCCCTTGACGTGCTCTATGGCTACACCTTC. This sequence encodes CASSLVPLDVLYGYTF.